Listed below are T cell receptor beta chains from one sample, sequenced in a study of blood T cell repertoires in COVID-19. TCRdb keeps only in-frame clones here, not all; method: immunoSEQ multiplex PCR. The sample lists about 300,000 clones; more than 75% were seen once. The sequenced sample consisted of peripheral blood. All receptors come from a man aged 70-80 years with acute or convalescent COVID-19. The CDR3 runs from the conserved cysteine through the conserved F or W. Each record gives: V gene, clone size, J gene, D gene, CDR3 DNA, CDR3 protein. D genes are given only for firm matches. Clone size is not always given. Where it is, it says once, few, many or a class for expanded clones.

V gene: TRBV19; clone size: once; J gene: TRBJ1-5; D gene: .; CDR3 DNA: TGTGCCAGTAGTACTTTGGGCCCTAGCAATCAGCCCCAGCATTTT; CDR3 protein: CASSTLGPSNQPQHF
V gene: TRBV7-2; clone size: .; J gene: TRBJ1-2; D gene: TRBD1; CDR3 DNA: TGTGCCAGCAGCACCCGGGACAGGGGGCACTATGGCTACACCTTC; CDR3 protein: CASSTRDRGHYGYTF
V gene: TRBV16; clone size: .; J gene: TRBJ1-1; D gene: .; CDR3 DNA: TGTGCCAGCAGCCTATTACAGGGGAACACTGAAGCTTTCTTT; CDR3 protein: CASSLLQGNTEAFF
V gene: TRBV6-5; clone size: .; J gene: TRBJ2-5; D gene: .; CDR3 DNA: TGTGCCAGCAGCGAGACAGGAAACCAAGAGACCCAGTACTTC; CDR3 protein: CASSETGNQETQYF
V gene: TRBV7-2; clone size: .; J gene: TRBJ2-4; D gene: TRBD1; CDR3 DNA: TGTGCCAGCAGCTTAGAGGGGGCGGCCAAAAACATTCAGTACTTC; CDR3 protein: CASSLEGAAKNIQYF
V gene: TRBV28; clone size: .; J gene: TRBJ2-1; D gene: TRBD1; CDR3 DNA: TGTGCCAGCAGTCTCGGGACAGACTTTTATGAGCAGTTCTTC; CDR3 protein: CASSLGTDFYEQFF
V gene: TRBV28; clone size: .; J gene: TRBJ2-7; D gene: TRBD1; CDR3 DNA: TGTGCCAGCAGTCCCCGCTTGACAGGGGGCAACTACTACGAGCAGTACTTC; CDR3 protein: CASSPRLTGGNYYEQYF
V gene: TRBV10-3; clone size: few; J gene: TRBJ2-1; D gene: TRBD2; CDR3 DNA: TGTGCCATCAGTGAGCCCAGGACTAGCGGGGGGGCTTACAATGAGCAGTTCTTC; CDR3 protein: CAISEPRTSGGAYNEQFF
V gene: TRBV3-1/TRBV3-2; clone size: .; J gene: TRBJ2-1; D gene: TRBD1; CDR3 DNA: TGTGCCAGCAGCCAAGAGGGACAGGGAGACAATGAGCAGTTCTTC; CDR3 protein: CASSQEGQGDNEQFF
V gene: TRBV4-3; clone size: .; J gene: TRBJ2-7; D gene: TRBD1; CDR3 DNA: TGCGCCAGCAGCCAAGTGTATCCGCCGGGACAGGGGTTCGAGCAGTACTTC; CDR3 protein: CASSQVYPPGQGFEQYF
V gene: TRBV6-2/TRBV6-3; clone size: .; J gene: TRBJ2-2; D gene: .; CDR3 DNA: TGTGCCAGCAGTTGGAATAGAGGCGGGGAGCTGTTTTTT; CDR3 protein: CASSWNRGGELFF
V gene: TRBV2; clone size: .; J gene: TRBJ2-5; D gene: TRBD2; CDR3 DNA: TGTGCCAGCAGGGTAGCGGGAGTCCCCCAAGAGACCCAGTACTTC; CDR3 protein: CASRVAGVPQETQYF
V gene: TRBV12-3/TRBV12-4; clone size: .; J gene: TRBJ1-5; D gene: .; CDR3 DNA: TGTGCCAGCAGCCACTCCGGGGAACAGCCCCAGCATTTT; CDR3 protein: CASSHSGEQPQHF
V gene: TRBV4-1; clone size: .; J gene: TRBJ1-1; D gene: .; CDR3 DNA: TGCGCCAGCAGCCAATTAATAAACACTGAAGCTTTCTTT; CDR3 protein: CASSQLINTEAFF
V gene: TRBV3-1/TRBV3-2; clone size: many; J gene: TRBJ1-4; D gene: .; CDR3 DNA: TGTGCCAGCAGCCAACAGGGGTTAGGAGAAAAACTGTTTTTT; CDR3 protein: CASSQQGLGEKLFF
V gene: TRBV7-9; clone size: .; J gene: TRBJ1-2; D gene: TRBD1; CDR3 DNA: TGTGCCAGCAGCTTAGTCTTCCAGGACAGGGGGCTCTATGGCTACACCTTC; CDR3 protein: CASSLVFQDRGLYGYTF
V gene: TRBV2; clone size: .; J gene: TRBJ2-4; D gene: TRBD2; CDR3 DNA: TGTGCCAGCAGTCCCACCGGGGGGGACATTCAGTACTTC; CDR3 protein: CASSPTGGDIQYF
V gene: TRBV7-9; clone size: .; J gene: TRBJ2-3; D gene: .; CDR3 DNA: TGTGCCAGCAGCGTCGCCCCGGGACAATCCACAGATACGCAGTATTTT; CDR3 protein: CASSVAPGQSTDTQYF
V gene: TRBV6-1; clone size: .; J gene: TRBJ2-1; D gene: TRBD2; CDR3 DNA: TGTGCCAGCAGTGAACCGGGGGGGGCGCCAGGATGGGAGCAGTTCTTC; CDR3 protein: CASSEPGGAPGWEQFF
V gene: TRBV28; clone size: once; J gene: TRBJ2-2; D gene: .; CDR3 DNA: TGTGCCATCCAAAGTAGCTCCGGGGAGCTGTTTTTT; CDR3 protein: CAIQSSSGELFF
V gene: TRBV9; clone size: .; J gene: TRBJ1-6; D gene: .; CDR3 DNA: TGTGCCAGCAGCACCTCGGGGGGTTCACCCCTCCACTTT; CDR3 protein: CASSTSGGSPLHF
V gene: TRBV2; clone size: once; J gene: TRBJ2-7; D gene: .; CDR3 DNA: TGTGCCAGCAGTGAAGGCCCCCGAAAAATCACATACGAGCAGTACTTC; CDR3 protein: CASSEGPRKITYEQYF
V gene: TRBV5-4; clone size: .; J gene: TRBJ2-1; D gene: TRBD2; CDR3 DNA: TGTGCCAGCATGAGGACTAGCGTAAATGAGCAGTTCTTC; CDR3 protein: CASMRTSVNEQFF
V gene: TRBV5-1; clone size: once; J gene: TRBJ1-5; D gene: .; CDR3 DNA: TGCGCCAGCAGCATGGGAGGTGGGAGTTGGAGCAATCAGCCCCAGCATTTT; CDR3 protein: CASSMGGGSWSNQPQHF
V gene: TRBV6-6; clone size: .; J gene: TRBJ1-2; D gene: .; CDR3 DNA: TGTGCCAGCAGTTACGGTTCGGTGCCAACTAACTATGGCTACACCTTC; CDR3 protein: CASSYGSVPTNYGYTF
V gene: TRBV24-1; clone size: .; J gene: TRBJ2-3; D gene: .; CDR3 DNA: TGTGCCACCAGTGATGCATCCAGGGGGGGCACAGATACGCAGTATTTT; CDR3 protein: CATSDASRGGTDTQYF